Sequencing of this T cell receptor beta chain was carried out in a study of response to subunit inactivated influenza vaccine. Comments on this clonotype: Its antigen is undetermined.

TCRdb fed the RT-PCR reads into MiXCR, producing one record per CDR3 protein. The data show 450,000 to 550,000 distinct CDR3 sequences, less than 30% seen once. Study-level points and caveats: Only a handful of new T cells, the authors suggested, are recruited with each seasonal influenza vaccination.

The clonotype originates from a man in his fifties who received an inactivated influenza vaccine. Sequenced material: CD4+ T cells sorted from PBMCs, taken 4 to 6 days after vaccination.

CDR3 sequence: CASSSRDRNNEQFF. For the CDR3, the DNA is TGTGCCAGCAGTTCCCGGGACAGAAACAATGAGCAGTTCTTC. The chain has TRBV12-3 or TRBV12-4 and TRBJ2-1, with 7 bases identical to TRBD1. V lost 4 bases to trimming and J lost 5 bases; unmatched junction nucleotides: 5. This CDR3 is 14 amino acids long.